Below, 7 T cell receptor beta chains from the same sample are listed, as sequenced in a study of early T cells in non-severe SARS-CoV-2 infection. TCRdb called the 5' RACE reads again in MiXCR, with one record for every CDR3 protein. In the table there are some 82,000 distinct CDR3 sequences, about an eighth of which are singletons. The sample taken for sequencing was whole blood. The receptors shown here come from an adult who was a healthcare worker with PCR-confirmed SARS-CoV-2 infection or an uninfected control (not recorded which).

This clonotype was counted ten times or more. The J gene is TRBJ1-6, the V gene TRBV7-3; D is unresolved. The V gene lost 2 bases and the J gene lost 7 bases, with 9 bases spanning the gap. This CDR3 is 14 amino acids long. CDR1 is SGHTA, CDR2 FQGTGA, per germline. The CDR3 nucleotides read TGTGCCAGCAGCTTATCGGGGTTAAATTCACCCCTCCACTTT. As protein: CASSLSGLNSPLHF.

This clonotype was recorded a few times. V usage is TRBV29-1 and J usage is TRBJ2-3, with TRBD1 matching 7 bases. V gave up 6 bases and J gave up 5 bases; unmatched junction bases: 5. CDR3 length: 12 amino acids. Germline V gene data show CDR1 as SQVTM and CDR2 as ANQGSEA. In nucleotides, the CDR3 is TGCAGCGTGGGGGCAGGGGGAGATACGCAGTATTTT. This encodes CSVGAGGDTQYF.

This clonotype has ten or more counts. J is TRBJ1-6 and V is TRBV19; D not certain. Germline values: CDR1 LNHDA, CDR2 SQIVND (reference sequence). The CDR3 runs 12 residues. Trimming left V 4 bases short and J 12 bases short, with 10 bases between. The DNA of the CDR3 is TGTGCCAGTAGTACAGCCCCCGGACCCCTCCACTTT. Residues: CASSTAPGPLHF.

As concerns this clonotype: Since a much larger clone is just one base distant, this may be a read error. The chain carries TRBV29-1 and TRBJ2-5; D might be TRBD2 (5 bases). CDR1 and CDR2 from the germline V gene are SQVTM and ANQGSEA. CDR3 length equals 13 residues. The CDR3 DNA reads TGCAGCGTTGCTCGGAGGTTCCAAGAGGCCCAGTACTTC. Translating gives CSVARRFQEAQYF.

There are many counts of this clonotype. CDR3 protein: CAWGLATEAFF. The CDR3 coding sequence is TGTGCCTGGGGACTGGCCACTGAAGCTTTCTTT. The gene calls are TRBV5-5 and TRBJ1-1, with D possibly TRBD1 on 5 matching bases. The germline CDR1 and CDR2 sequences are SGHKS and YYEKEE (reference sequence). V gave up 10 bases and J gave up 4 bases, with 11 bases separating them. The CDR3 has 11 residues. The whole variable domain, filled in from reference TRBV5-5 and TRBJ1-1, reads DAGVTQSPTHLIKTRGQQVTLRCSPISGHKSVSWYQQVLGQGPQFIFQYYEKEERGRGNFPDRFSARQFPNYSSELNVNALLLGDSALYLCAWGLATEAFFGQGTRLTVV.

This clonotype was counted at least ten times. The V and J genes are TRBV20-1 and TRBJ2-3, with 8 bases identical to TRBD2. V trimming: 6 bases; J trimming: 5 bases; junction bases outside the gene matches: 13. Germline-derived CDR1 and CDR2 are DFQATT and SNEGSKA (reference sequence). CDR3 length: 15 residues. In DNA, the CDR3 is TGCAGTGCCCCGGACGGACTAGCAGTCCTAGATACGCAGTATTTT. It translates to CSAPDGLAVLDTQYF.

Many counts were recorded for this clonotype. The chain has TRBV29-1 and TRBJ1-2; no clear D. Germline values: CDR1 SQVTM, CDR2 ANQGSEA. The CDR3 is made up of 11 amino acids. V lost 2 bases to trimming and J lost 5 bases, with 6 bases between them. The chain's CDR3 is CSVEWQYGYTF. Written as DNA, the CDR3 is TGCAGCGTTGAATGGCAATATGGCTACACCTTC.